This TCR beta chain was obtained from a study of CD8 T cells in ankylosing spondylitis. It was by quantitative 5'-RACE with molecular barcodes that TCR beta libraries were made. TCRdb reanalysed the 5' RACE reads using MiXCR and keeps one entry per CDR3 protein. There are fewer than 250,000 distinct CDR3 sequences in the sample; roughly 18% occur only once, and roughly 46% lies in the top ten. Germline V lookup: CDR1 MNHEY, CDR2 SMNVEV (reference sequence). The CDR3 covers 13 residues. With 3 bases removed from V and 2 bases from J, the gap between germline ends came to 6 bases. Note on this clonotype: Its specificity is not known.

General study points: In the blood and synovial fluid of reactive arthritis, some motif variants had been previously reported. Significantly higher representation of disease-linked clones was reported for matched ankylosing spondylitis synovial fluid. Blood from ankylosing spondylitis patients appeared to carry a characteristic eight-variant TCR beta motif.

Source material: blood, either unsorted or a sorted T cell fraction (not recorded which). The sequence was collected from a male donor with ankylosing spondylitis. The rearrangement uses TRBV27 and TRBJ2-3; D is undetermined. CDR3: CASSFPNTDTQYF. The CDR3 DNA reads TGTGCCAGCAGTTTTCCCAACACAGATACGCAGTATTTT.